These 14 T cell receptor beta chains originate from one sample sequenced in a study of T cell responses to AZD1222 COVID-19 vaccine (dated by TCRdb to about 2021). Receptor libraries were prepared by the immunoSEQ multiplex PCR assay. The immuneACCESS repertoire file appears here via TCRdb, limited to in-frame rearrangements. These files lack a portion of the clones; in checked studies, under half of the deficit traces to unresolved V genes, and the cause of the others is not known. The sample table contains more than 80,000 clones; only one count was recorded for under 90% of them. The biggest ten clones account for 5% to 6% of the sample. This specimen's time point label, per the study, means: baseline before first vaccination. This specimen was peripheral blood, taken on day 0 of AZD1222 vaccination. The receptor set was obtained from an adult in good health.

The chain links TRBV28 to TRBJ1-1, with TRBD1 matching over 7 bases. From germline, CDR1 is MDHEN and CDR2 SYDVKM. CDR3 length equals 17 residues. V shed 6 bases and J 0 bases; nucleotides not matched to a gene: 13. The DNA for the CDR3 is TGTGCCAGCAGGGGGACAGCGAGTTGGATAATGAACACTGAAGCTTTCTTT. It is translated as CASRGTASWIMNTEAFF.

The rearrangement links TRBV6-5 to TRBJ1-1; D call uncertain. This CDR3 spans 13 amino acids. Trimming removed 7 bases from V and 0 bases from J, with 9 bases in between. Germline CDR1 and CDR2: MNHEY and SVGAGI. The CDR3: CASTPTVNTEAFF. The CDR3 nucleotides read TGTGCCAGCACCCCGACTGTGAACACTGAAGCTTTCTTT.

The CDR3 protein is CASSQDQDGRYLLREQYF. The CDR3, as DNA: TGCGCCAGCAGCCAAGATCAGGATGGGCGGTACCTTCTACGGGAGCAGTACTTC. V usage is TRBV4-3 and J usage is TRBJ2-7; D ambiguous. The CDR3 contains 18 residues. Trimming took off 0 bases at V and 7 bases at J, with 25 bases between the two ends. Germline assignment: CDR1 LGHNA and CDR2 YSLEER.

V gene TRBV3-1 (or the pseudogene TRBV3-2) combines with J gene TRBJ2-3; 10 bases fit TRBD2. From germline, CDR1 is LGHDT and CDR2 YNNKEL (reference sequence). This CDR3 region has 19 residues. With 3 bases clipped from V and 0 bases from J, the junction kept 12 bases outside the gene matches. The chain's CDR3 is CASSHLGVAGGTSTDTQYF. The CDR3 DNA follows: TGTGCCAGCAGCCACCTCGGGGTAGCGGGAGGTACTAGCACAGATACGCAGTATTTT.

The chain has TRBV3-1 (or the pseudogene TRBV3-2) and TRBJ2-7; D gene unclear. V was shortened by 2 bases and J by 2 bases, with 10 bases between the two germline ends. The CDR3 extends over 14 amino acids. Germline V gene data show CDR1 as LGHDT and CDR2 as YNNKEL (reference sequence). CDR3 sequence reads: CASSQQPGPYEQYF. The DNA of the CDR3 is TGTGCCAGCAGCCAACAACCCGGGCCCTACGAGCAGTACTTC.

V is TRBV7-2 and J is TRBJ2-3; D is uncertain. Per the germline V gene, CDR1 is SGHTA and CDR2 is FQGNSA. The CDR3 length is 15 residues. Trimming left V 4 bases short and J 2 bases short, with 13 bases between. In nucleotides, the CDR3 is TGTGCCAGCAGCTCAAGACAAGTTTCCACAGATACGCAGTATTTT. This codes for CASSSRQVSTDTQYF.

This clone showed up just once. The V gene is TRBV7-2, the J gene TRBJ1-3, with D uncertain. V gave up 5 bases and J gave up 4 bases, with 12 bases separating them. Germline loops: CDR1 SGHTA, CDR2 FQGNSA. The CDR3 is 14 residues long. CDR3 sequence: CASSPGHIGNTIYF. In nucleotides, the CDR3 is TGTGCCAGCAGCCCGGGTCACATCGGAAACACCATATATTTT.

This rearrangement joins TRBV27 to TRBJ1-3; TRBD1 is a possible D gene (6 bases). This CDR3 region has 15 residues. Trimming left V 6 bases short and J 0 bases short, with 12 bases between. The germline V gene has CDR1 MNHEY and CDR2 SMNVEV (reference sequence). CDR3 protein: CASSHQGSSGNTIYF. DNA of the CDR3: TGTGCCAGCAGCCACCAGGGGAGCTCTGGAAACACCATATATTTT.

This clone was found once. The chain is built from TRBV4-1 and TRBJ2-3; 13 bases agree with TRBD2. V was pared by 4 bases and J by 4 bases, with 2 bases of the junction left unmatched. CDR3 length: 15 residues. Germline V gives CDR1 MGHRA, CDR2 YSYEKL. CDR3 sequence reads: CASSPGLAGSDTQYF. CDR3 in DNA: TGCGCCAGCAGCCCGGGACTAGCGGGGTCAGATACGCAGTATTTT.

The J gene is TRBJ1-5, the V gene TRBV21-1; whether TRBD1, the table's D call, matches the DNA was not checked. TRBV21-1 is classified as a pseudogene. The CDR3 totals 13 residues. In DNA form, the CDR3 reads TGTGCCAGCAGGGGACAGCCTGCGCCGCCCCAGCATTTT. Its translation: CASRGQPAPPQHF.

The V gene is TRBV27, the J gene TRBJ2-7; 12 bases are a match to TRBD2. Trimming cost V 10 bases and J 2 bases; bases outside gene matches: 3. Germline CDR1 is MNHEY and CDR2 is SMNVEV (reference sequence). CDR3 length equals 13 residues. The CDR3 region has the DNA TGTGCCACCAGGACTAGCGGGGCCTACGAGCAGTACTTC. This translates into CATRTSGAYEQYF.

J is TRBJ1-1 and V is TRBV4-1; D ambiguous. Germline assignment: CDR1 MGHRA and CDR2 YSYEKL. The V gene lost 0 bases and the J gene lost 1 base, with 12 bases spanning the gap. There are 16 residues in the CDR3. CDR3 amino acids: CASSQDWPKRNTEAFF. CDR3 in DNA: TGCGCCAGCAGCCAAGATTGGCCCAAGAGGAACACTGAAGCTTTCTTT.

This clone occurred once. V usage is TRBV5-1 and J usage is TRBJ2-5; maybe TRBD1 (6 bases). Germline CDR1 reads SGHRS; CDR2 reads YFSETQ. This CDR3 region has 16 residues. Trimming took off 3 bases at V and 4 bases at J, with 19 bases between the two ends. CDR3 region: CASSWTPGQGGETQYF. CDR3 sequence (DNA): TGCGCCAGCAGCTGGACCCCGGGACAAGGGGGAGAGACCCAGTACTTC.

This sequence joins TRBV6-2 or TRBV6-3 and TRBJ1-5, with D uncertain. The ends were cut back, 4 bases at V and 9 bases at J, with 10 bases in the middle. This CDR3 is built from 12 residues. The germline gives CDR1 MNHEY, CDR2 SVGEGT. The CDR3 loop is CASSFSVGPQHF. CDR3 nucleotide sequence: TGTGCCAGCAGTTTCTCGGTCGGGCCCCAGCATTTT.